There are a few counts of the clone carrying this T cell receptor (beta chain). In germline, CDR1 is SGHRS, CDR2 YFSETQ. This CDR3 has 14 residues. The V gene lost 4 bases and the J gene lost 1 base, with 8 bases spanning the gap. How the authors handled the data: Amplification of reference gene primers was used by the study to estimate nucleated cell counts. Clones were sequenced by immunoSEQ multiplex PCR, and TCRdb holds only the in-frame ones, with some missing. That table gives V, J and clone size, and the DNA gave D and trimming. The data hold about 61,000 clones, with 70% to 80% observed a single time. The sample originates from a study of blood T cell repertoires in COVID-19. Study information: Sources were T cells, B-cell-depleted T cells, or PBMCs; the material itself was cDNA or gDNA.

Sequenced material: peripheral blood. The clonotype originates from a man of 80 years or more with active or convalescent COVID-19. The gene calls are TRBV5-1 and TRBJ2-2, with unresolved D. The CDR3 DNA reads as TGCGCCAGCAGCCCTACTATGAACACCGGGGAGCTGTTTTTT. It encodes CASSPTMNTGELFF.